Included here is one TCR beta chain sequence, with context. The antigen remains undetermined. On average about 92,000 T cells per donor were immunosequenced. This record belongs to a study of T cells in tuberculosis. Study-wide background: The T cells targeted glucose monomycolate, a mycobacterial lipid, via CD1B. Regarding the study as a whole: Active tuberculosis cases were adults; controls were adolescents. GMM-specific TCRs were nearer to active tuberculosis alpha repertoires, suggesting expansion.

The germline CDR1 and CDR2 sequences are SGHAT and FQNNGV. The CDR3 has 12 residues. Trimming removed 4 bases at V and 5 bases at J, with 8 bases between. Produced via immunoSEQ multiplex PCR; TCRdb's table is partial and in-frame only. In the table there are over 25,000 clones, around 95% of which are singletons. The chain has TRBV11-2 and TRBJ2-5; D gene unclear. This receptor was obtained from a donor aged 10-29 years with latent tuberculosis or without tuberculosis infection. The sample consisted of PBMCs. The CDR3 DNA is TGTGCCAGCAGCTCCACCAGGGAGACCCAGTACTTC. Protein product: CASSSTRETQYF.